The 14 T cell receptor beta chains in this list originate from one sample, sequenced in a study of blood T cell repertoires in COVID-19. This table comes from immunoSEQ multiplex PCR, and its TCRdb copy is limited to in-frame clones, with some not included. The sample contains fewer than 350,000 clones, over 75% of which appear only once. The specimen was PBMCs or T cells enriched from blood (not recorded which). The receptor set was obtained from a woman aged 35 to 49 who had recovered from COVID-19.

J is TRBJ2-7 and V is TRBV5-1; possible D gene TRBD1, 7 bases. Trimming cost V 2 bases and J 0 bases, with 12 bases left between them. The CDR3 sequence is 15 residues long. Per the germline V gene, CDR1 is SGHRS and CDR2 is YFSETQ. The CDR3 sequence is CASSFQGGSSYEQYF. In DNA, the CDR3 is TGCGCCAGCAGCTTTCAGGGGGGTAGCTCCTACGAGCAGTACTTC.

V is TRBV29-1 and J is TRBJ1-2, with D possibly TRBD1 on 5 matching bases. V lost 5 bases, J lost 4 bases, and 17 bases lay in between. Germline lookup yields CDR1 SQVTM and CDR2 ANQGSEA. CDR3 size: 14 residues. The CDR3 loop is CSVLPAAGGYGYTF. In DNA form, the CDR3 reads TGCAGCGTTTTACCGGCGGCGGGGGGCTATGGCTACACCTTC.

The CDR3 DNA reads as TGTGCCAGCAGTTTAGAGGGGACAGGGGGGGGCAATCAGCCCCAGCATTTT. It encodes CASSLEGTGGGNQPQHF. This sequence joins TRBV27 and TRBJ1-5, with 11 bases lining up with TRBD1. Germline loops: CDR1 MNHEY, CDR2 SMNVEV (reference sequence). The CDR3 covers 17 residues. With V trimmed by 2 bases and J by 2 bases, 5 bases remained unmatched.

This CDR3 reads CASRAAGNTIYF. CDR3 sequence (DNA): TGTGCCAGCAGGGCAGCTGGAAACACCATATATTTT. This chain uses TRBV7-8 with TRBJ1-3; D not resolved. Deletions cut 6 bases from V and 2 bases from J, with 5 bases between. CDR1 and CDR2 from the germline V gene are SGHVS and FQNEAQ. CDR3 length: 12 residues.

The J gene is TRBJ2-2, the V gene TRBV18; weak D call: TRBD2 (5 bases). Germline assignment: CDR1 KGHSH and CDR2 LQKENI. Trimming shortened V by 1 base and J by 1 base, and 13 bases separated the two germline ends. CDR3 length equals 17 residues. The CDR3 nucleotides are TGTGCCAGCTCACCACAAAGCCCTAGCTGGAACACCGGGGAGCTGTTTTTT. Protein: CASSPQSPSWNTGELFF. The variable domain in full, with the rest retrieved from reference TRBV18 and TRBJ2-2, is NAGVMQNPRHLVRRRGQEARLRCSPMKGHSHVYWYRQLPEEGLKFMVYLQKENIIDESGMPKERFSAEFPKEGPSILRIQQVVRGDSAAYFCASSPQSPSWNTGELFFGEGSRLTVL.

The rearrangement joins TRBV19 to TRBJ1-2, with 8 bases identical to TRBD1. Germline values: CDR1 LNHDA, CDR2 SQIVND (reference sequence). CDR3 length equals 14 residues. V lost 7 bases and J lost 1; bases outside the gene matches: 5. The CDR3 loop is CASNDRGINYGYTF. CDR3 DNA sequence: TGTGCCAGTAACGACAGGGGTATTAACTATGGCTACACCTTC.

This clone was found once. CDR3 protein: CAWNGGTNEKLFF. CDR3 sequence (DNA): TGTGCCTGGAATGGGGGGACTAATGAAAAACTGTTTTTT. The J gene is TRBJ1-4, the V gene TRBV30; possibly TRBD1 for D (5 bases). Germline V gene sequence: CDR1 GTSNPN, CDR2 SVGIG (reference sequence). The CDR3 is 13 residues long. Trimming took off 4 bases at V and 2 bases at J, with 8 bases between the two ends.

This clone was seen just once. The V gene is TRBV7-8, the J gene TRBJ1-2; TRBD1 matches at 7 bases. The CDR3 is 16 amino acids. The germline gives CDR1 SGHVS, CDR2 FQNEAQ. The ends lost 0 bases at V and 6 bases at J; junction bases unmatched: 10. CDR3 residues: CASSLAGPGQKHGYTF. The DNA of the CDR3 is TGTGCCAGCAGCTTAGCCGGACCGGGACAGAAGCATGGCTACACCTTC.

As regards this clone: Other DNA sequences of this sample code for an identical CDR3. This chain links TRBV7-3 with TRBJ2-5; the D gene is possibly TRBD2 (5 bases). Germline V lookup: CDR1 SGHTA, CDR2 FQGTGA. The V end lost 5 bases, the J end lost 0 bases, and 7 bases lay between the germline ends. CDR3 length: 13 residues. The CDR3 loop reads CASSRGNQETQYF. The CDR3, as DNA: TGTGCCAGCAGCCGAGGGAACCAAGAGACCCAGTACTTC.

This chain connects TRBV29-1 to TRBJ1-1; no clear D. CDR1 SQVTM and CDR2 ANQGSEA come from the germline V gene. The CDR3 length is 13 residues. Deletions cut 6 bases from V and 0 bases from J, with 11 bases between. CDR3 sequence reads: CSVGSDLNTEAFF. CDR3 in DNA: TGCAGCGTCGGTAGCGATTTGAACACTGAAGCTTTCTTT.

The chain employs TRBV6-5 and TRBJ2-7; 9 bases are a match to TRBD1. Per the germline V gene, CDR1 is MNHEY and CDR2 is SVGAGI. The ends lost 10 bases at V and 1 base at J; junction bases unmatched: 8. This CDR3 spans 14 amino acids. CDR3: CAIRGTGLSYEQYF. CDR3 DNA sequence: TGTGCCATCCGGGGGACAGGGCTTTCCTACGAGCAGTACTTC.

The CDR3 loop is CASSLGSGVNNEQFF. As DNA, the CDR3 is TGTGCCAGCAGCTTAGGGAGCGGGGTTAACAATGAGCAGTTCTTC. The rearrangement joins TRBV5-4 to TRBJ2-1; 7 nucleotides agree with TRBD2. CDR3 length equals 15 residues. The J segment lost 5 bases and the V segment lost 2 bases, leaving 7 bases of the junction unmatched. Germline V lookup: CDR1 SGHNT, CDR2 YYREEE (reference sequence).

CDR3 bases: TGTGCCAGCAGGGGGGGTCTGAAGGCCTACGAGCAGTACTTC. Amino acids: CASRGGLKAYEQYF. The rearrangement links TRBV28 to TRBJ2-7; possibly TRBD2 for D (6 bases). Germline values: CDR1 MDHEN, CDR2 SYDVKM. Trimming stripped 6 bases from V and 2 bases from J, with 14 bases between. CDR3 size: 14 residues.

The chain uses TRBV29-1 and TRBJ1-1; 9 bases agree with TRBD1. The V and J ends lost 0 bases and 5 bases, in that order; junction bases with no gene match: 4. This CDR3 is 14 amino acids long. The germline CDR1 and CDR2 sequences are SQVTM and ANQGSEA. The CDR3, as DNA: TGCAGCGTTGAAGAGGGGACAGGGAGGACTGAAGCTTTCTTT. Its translation: CSVEEGTGRTEAFF.